The source of this TCR beta chain is a study of blood T cell repertoires in COVID-19. Generated by immunoSEQ multiplex PCR, the TCRdb table keeps only in-frame clones and is missing some. The sample lists about 230,000 clones, roughly 84% occurring once. V was pared by 4 bases and J by 1 base, with 5 bases of the junction left unmatched. CDR1 is SGHVS, CDR2 FQNEAQ, per germline. The CDR3 consists of 16 residues. This TCR was sampled from a woman in her forties who had recovered from COVID-19. The chain joins TRBV7-8 to TRBJ1-5, with 9 bases that match TRBD1. The sequenced sample was peripheral blood. DNA for the CDR3: TGTGCCAGCAGCTCACAGGGGGCGAACAGCAATCAGCCCCAGCATTTT. It yields the protein CASSSQGANSNQPQHF.